This is a list of T cell receptor beta chains from one sample in a study of molecular identifiers for immune sequencing clone quantification. One entry per CDR3 protein results from TCRdb running MiXCR on the PCR reads. The sample carries around 470,000 distinct CDR3 sequences, under 30% recorded once. The material sequenced was naive CD8+ T cells from blood, with Jurkat cell RNA spiked in. These receptor sequences come from a human donor in good health. Some libraries in this study had Jurkat cell RNA spiked in. Both conserved end residues are part of each CDR3. The D gene is left open where the match is weak. Clone size is shown for a subset of rows, as once, few, many or a class of expanded clone.

TRBJ2-1 TRBV20-1 few NA CSARGVNGVEQFF TGCAGTGCTAGAGGGGTCAATGGGGTTGAGCAGTTCTTC
TRBJ2-4 TRBV28 few TRBD2 CASSFRGGGEFNIQYF TGTGCCAGCAGTTTTCGGGGCGGGGGGGAATTTAACATTCAGTACTTC
TRBJ2-2 TRBV29-1 many NA CSVQARFGQSGELFF TGCAGCGTACAAGCACGTTTTGGTCAGTCCGGGGAGCTGTTTTTT
TRBJ2-5 TRBV5-8 few NA CASSLVPGSQETQYF TGTGCCAGCAGCTTGGTTCCCGGGAGCCAAGAGACCCAGTACTTC
TRBJ2-3 TRBV11-3 few NA CASSPWGSTDTQYF TGTGCCAGCTCGCCTTGGGGTAGCACAGATACGCAGTATTTT
TRBJ1-5 TRBV12-3/TRBV12-4 few NA CASRGRGIDQPQHF TGTGCCAGCAGGGGGCGGGGGATCGATCAGCCCCAGCATTTT
TRBJ2-7 TRBV6-5 NA NA CASSYSTQSYEQYF TGTGCCAGCAGTTACTCGACACAGTCCTACGAGCAGTACTTC
TRBJ2-1 TRBV11-2 NA TRBD2 CASSQGTSGAYNEQFF TGTGCCAGCAGCCAAGGGACTAGCGGAGCCTACAATGAGCAGTTCTTC
TRBJ2-7 TRBV19 NA TRBD1 CASSNPGQGKDEQYF TGTGCCAGTAGTAATCCGGGACAGGGCAAGGACGAGCAGTACTTC
TRBJ2-3 TRBV19 once NA CASSPSSDRFTDTQYF TGTGCCAGTAGTCCCTCGAGCGATAGGTTCACAGATACGCAGTATTTT
TRBJ2-3 TRBV19 few NA CASSPPHPDTQYF TGTGCCAGTAGCCCGCCCCACCCAGATACGCAGTATTTT
TRBJ2-7 TRBV20-1 NA NA CSASVRGNYEQYF TGCAGTGCTAGCGTTAGGGGAAACTACGAGCAGTACTTC
TRBJ2-3 TRBV11-3 NA TRBD2 CASSFSGGAVTDTQYF TGTGCCAGCAGCTTCAGCGGGGGGGCAGTTACAGATACGCAGTATTTT
TRBJ2-6 TRBV7-9 many NA CASSFRASGANVLTF TGTGCCAGCAGCTTTAGGGCCTCTGGGGCCAACGTCCTGACTTTC
TRBJ2-7 TRBV3-1 few TRBD1 CASSRPGQSTYEQYF TGTGCCAGCAGCCGTCCGGGACAGTCAACCTACGAGCAGTACTTC
TRBJ1-1 TRBV6-2/TRBV6-3 many TRBD1 CASSTRQGGWAEAFF TGTGCCAGCAGTACCCGACAGGGAGGTTGGGCTGAAGCTTTCTTT
TRBJ1-5 TRBV6-6 NA NA CASRRKIGSYSNQPQHF TGTGCCAGCAGGAGGAAGATCGGGTCTTATAGCAATCAGCCCCAGCATTTT
TRBJ2-7 TRBV5-4 NA NA CASSFANEQYF TGTGCCAGCAGCTTTGCTAACGAGCAGTACTTC
TRBJ2-5 TRBV2 NA NA CASINPVGTQYF TGTGCCAGCATCAATCCCGTAGGGACCCAGTACTTC
TRBJ1-1 TRBV30 many NA CAWSPVNTEAFF TGTGCCTGGAGCCCGGTGAACACTGAAGCTTTCTTT
TRBJ1-5 TRBV7-2 many NA CASSLLLTNYSNQPQHF TGTGCCAGCAGCCTCTTGCTAACAAATTATAGCAATCAGCCCCAGCATTTT
TRBJ1-5 TRBV4-1 NA TRBD1 CAGSQGQWAIAQRF TGCGCCGGCAGCCAGGGACAGTGGGCGATTGCCCAGCGTTTT
TRBJ2-2 TRBV19 NA NA CASRDGTGELFF TGTGCCAGTAGGGACGGCACCGGGGAGCTGTTTTTT
TRBJ2-3 TRBV7-9 many TRBD1 CASSDRDRDPDTQYF TGTGCCAGCAGCGACCGGGACAGGGATCCAGATACGCAGTATTTT
TRBJ1-5 TRBV4-1 few NA CASSQALHREMGQPQHF TGCGCCAGCAGCCAAGCTCTTCACAGGGAAATGGGTCAGCCCCAGCATTTT
TRBJ2-7 TRBV20-1 NA NA CSATTPDRYSYEQYF TGCAGTGCTACCACCCCCGACAGATACTCCTACGAGCAGTACTTC
TRBJ2-3 TRBV11-2 NA TRBD2 CASSLDKGAGEGTDTQYF TGTGCCAGCAGCTTAGATAAGGGAGCGGGGGAAGGCACAGATACGCAGTATTTT
TRBJ2-7 TRBV3-1 few NA CASSQADYEQYF TGTGCCAGCAGCCAAGCTGACTACGAGCAGTACTTC
TRBJ1-2 TRBV4-3 few NA CASSQDRGARYGYTF TGCGCCAGCAGCCAAGATAGGGGGGCGCGTTATGGCTACACCTTC
TRBJ2-7 TRBV12-3/TRBV12-4 few NA CASSLGGGGPSYEQYF TGTGCCAGCAGTTTAGGAGGCGGGGGCCCATCCTACGAGCAGTACTTC
TRBJ2-7 TRBV29-1 NA NA CSVLGGGHEQYF TGCAGCGTTCTTGGAGGGGGCCACGAGCAGTACTTC
TRBJ2-7 TRBV20-1 NA TRBD1 CSARATSGQGIVDEQYF TGCAGTGCTAGAGCTACTTCGGGACAGGGTATTGTTGACGAGCAGTACTTC
TRBJ1-1 TRBV7-9 many NA CASSLALGTNTEAFF TGTGCCAGCAGCTTAGCGTTAGGGACTAACACTGAAGCTTTCTTT
TRBJ1-1 TRBV11-2 NA NA CASSLPWESASMNTVAFF TGTGCCAGCAGCCTCCCGTGGGAGTCGGCGTCAATGAACACTGTAGCTTTCTTT
TRBJ2-3 TRBV12-3/TRBV12-4 NA NA CASTQLSTDTQCF TGTGCCAGCACCCAATTAAGCACAGATACGCAGTGTTTT
TRBJ2-7 TRBV12-3/TRBV12-4 many NA CASSLARTDEQYF TGTGCCAGCAGTCTAGCCCGGACAGACGAGCAGTACTTC
TRBJ2-7 TRBV5-1 many TRBD2 CASSLEGLAGGPSYEQYF TGCGCCAGCAGCTTGGAAGGACTAGCGGGAGGGCCCTCCTACGAGCAGTACTTC
TRBJ1-1 TRBV18 NA NA CASSPLGDYTEAFF TGTGCCAGCTCACCTCTAGGAGATTACACTGAAGCTTTCTTT
TRBJ2-1 TRBV9 few TRBD1 CASSVGQGINEQFF TGTGCCAGCAGCGTGGGACAGGGGATCAATGAGCAGTTCTTC
TRBJ2-3 TRBV29-1 once TRBD2 CSVTSTSGTWTTDTQYF TGCAGCGTTACCTCGACTAGCGGGACCTGGACAACAGATACGCAGTATTTT
TRBJ1-2 TRBV4-3 NA TRBD1 CASSQVRGQGAHGYTF TGCGCCAGCAGCCAAGTTAGGGGACAGGGGGCGCATGGCTACACCTTC
TRBJ2-1 TRBV27 few TRBD1 CASSSGTGLVEQFF TGTGCCAGCAGTTCCGGGACAGGGCTGGTTGAGCAGTTCTTC
TRBJ2-3 TRBV12-3/TRBV12-4 NA TRBD2 CASGSTIAGGPRDTQYF TGTGCCAGCGGTTCCACTATAGCGGGGGGGCCAAGAGATACGCAGTATTTT